A single sample gave rise to the 5 T cell receptor beta chains below, sequenced in a study of shared clonotypes between healthy human individuals. Method: immunoSEQ multiplex PCR; TCRdb's copy keeps in-frame clones and lacks some. Of over a million clones listed, approximately 80% are singletons. The sequenced sample was memory CD4+ T cells from PBMCs. Subset defined: CD45RA-negative fraction. These receptors originate from a man aged 18 to 29 in good health. Some clones in this sample may be carry-over from other donors' samples.

The chain couples TRBV11-3 to TRBJ2-7; D not resolved. The ends were cut back, 1 base at V and 6 bases at J, with 7 bases in the middle. The CDR3 has 12 residues. CDR1 and CDR2 (germline): SGHNT, YENEEA. The CDR3 loop reads CASSLVQREQYF. The DNA for the CDR3 is TGTGCCAGCAGCTTAGTGCAGCGCGAGCAGTACTTC.

CDR3 loop: CASSPDRTGINTEAFF. The CDR3 region has the DNA TGCGCCAGCAGCCCCGATCGGACAGGGATAAACACTGAAGCTTTCTTT. V and J are TRBV5-1 and TRBJ1-1, with 8 bases matching TRBD1. CDR1 is SGHRS, CDR2 YFSETQ, per germline. V dropped 4 bases and J dropped 2; count of bases not matched to a gene: 10. The CDR3 consists of 16 residues. Using reference TRBV5-1 and TRBJ1-1 for the parts outside the CDR3, the full variable domain is KAGVTQTPRYLIKTRGQQVTLSCSPISGHRSVSWYQQTPGQGLQFLFEYFSETQRNKGNFPGRFSGRQFSNSRSEMNVSTLELGDSALYLCASSPDRTGINTEAFFGQGTRLTVV.

The rearrangement uses TRBV15 and TRBJ2-1, with 14 bases matching TRBD2. V dropped 3 bases and J dropped 3; count of bases not matched to a gene: 1. The germline CDR1 and CDR2 sequences are LNHNV and YYDKDF (reference sequence). This CDR3 comprises 16 residues. CDR3 nucleotide sequence: TGTGCCACCAGCAGGGGACTAGCGGGAGTCTACAATGAGCAGTTCTTC. Amino acid sequence: CATSRGLAGVYNEQFF.

In regard to this clone: This likely traces to a read error, being one base from a far larger clone. This rearrangement joins TRBV30 to TRBJ2-3; 7 bases align to TRBD2. CDR1 and CDR2 (germline): GTSNPN, SVGIG (reference sequence). This CDR3 has 12 residues. The CDR3 region is CAWSVGLVGSSF. CDR3 DNA: TGTGCCTGGAGTGTAGGACTAGTAGGTTCTTCTTTT.

The V call is TRBV5-1, the J call TRBJ1-2; the match to TRBD1 covers 8 bases. The length of the CDR3 is 14 residues. The V and J ends lost 4 bases and 3 bases, in that order; junction bases with no gene match: 5. Germline CDR1 reads SGHRS; CDR2 reads YFSETQ. This CDR3 is CASSPDREDYGYTF. The CDR3 DNA reads as TGCGCCAGCAGCCCGGACAGGGAGGACTATGGCTACACCTTC. The entire variable domain, with the rest obtained from reference TRBV5-1 and TRBJ1-2, is as follows: KAGVTQTPRYLIKTRGQQVTLSCSPISGHRSVSWYQQTPGQGLQFLFEYFSETQRNKGNFPGRFSGRQFSNSRSEMNVSTLELGDSALYLCASSPDREDYGYTFGSGTRLTVV.